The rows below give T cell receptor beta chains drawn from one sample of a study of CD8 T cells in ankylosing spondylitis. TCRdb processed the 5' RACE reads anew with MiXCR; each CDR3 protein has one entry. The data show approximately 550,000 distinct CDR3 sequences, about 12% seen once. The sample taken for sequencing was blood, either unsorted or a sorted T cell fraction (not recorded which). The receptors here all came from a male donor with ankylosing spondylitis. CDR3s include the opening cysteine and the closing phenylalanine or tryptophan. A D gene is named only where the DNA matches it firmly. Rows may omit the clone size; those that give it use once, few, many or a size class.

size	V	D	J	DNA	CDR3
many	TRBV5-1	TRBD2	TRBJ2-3	TGCGCCAGCAGCTTCGGTCTAGCGGGAGTCTTGACAGATACGCAGTATTTT	CASSFGLAGVLTDTQYF
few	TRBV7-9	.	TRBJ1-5	TGTGCCAGCAGCTCCTCCCTGGGGAATCAGCCCCAGCATTTT	CASSSSLGNQPQHF
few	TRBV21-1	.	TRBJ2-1	TGTGCCAGCAGCAAAGCGGGAGGACAGGGGGCCTACAATGAGCAGTTCTTC	CASSKAGGQGAYNEQFF
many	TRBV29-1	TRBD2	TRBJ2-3	TGCAGCCTTCGGACTAGCGCGAGGGGCACAGATACGCAGTATTTT	CSLRTSARGTDTQYF
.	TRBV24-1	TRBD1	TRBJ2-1	TGTGCCACCAGTGATTGGACAGGGCGCTCCTACAATGAGCAGTTCTTC	CATSDWTGRSYNEQFF
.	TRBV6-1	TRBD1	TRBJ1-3	TGTGCCAGCAGTGAGACAGGGTTCTCTGGAAACACCATATATTTT	CASSETGFSGNTIYF
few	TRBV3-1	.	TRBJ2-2	TGTGCCAGCAGCCAGTTCGGAGGCACCGGGGAGCTGTTTTTT	CASSQFGGTGELFF
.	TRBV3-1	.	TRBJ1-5	TGTGCCAGCAGCCAAAGGGGGGGGAGCAATCAGCCCCAGCATTTT	CASSQRGGSNQPQHF
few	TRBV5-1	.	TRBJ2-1	TGCGCCAGCCGGGACTCGCCCGAATACAATGAGCAGTTCTTC	CASRDSPEYNEQFF
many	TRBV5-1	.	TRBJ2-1	TGCGCCAGCTTCCCTGGAGGGTCTTCCTACAATGAGCAGTTCTTC	CASFPGGSSYNEQFF
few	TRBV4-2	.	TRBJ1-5	TGTGCCAGCAGCCAAGATGCCGGGGCGGATCAGCCCCAGCATTTT	CASSQDAGADQPQHF
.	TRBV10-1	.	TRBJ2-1	TGCGCCAGCGCTAGAGAGGTGATGGGCAATGAGCAGTTCTTC	CASAREVMGNEQFF
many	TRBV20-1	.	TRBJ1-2	TGCAGTGCTCTAGAGACGCGGAACTATGGCTACACCTTC	CSALETRNYGYTF
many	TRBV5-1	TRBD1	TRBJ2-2	TGCGCCAGCAGCTTGGGCGGGACAGGCTCGAGCACCGGGGAGCTGTTTTTT	CASSLGGTGSSTGELFF
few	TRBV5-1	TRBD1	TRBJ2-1	TGCGCCAGCAGCTCCGGACAGGGGGCTCACAATGAGCAGTTCTTC	CASSSGQGAHNEQFF
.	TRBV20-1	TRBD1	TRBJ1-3	TGCAGTGCTAGACCCCGGGACAGGGCGCGTAGTGGAAACACCATATATTTT	CSARPRDRARSGNTIYF
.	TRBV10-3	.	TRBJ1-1	TGTGCCATAAGTTGGGGGGGCCGGAACACTGAAGCTTTCTTT	CAISWGGRNTEAFF
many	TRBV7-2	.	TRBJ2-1	TGTGCCAGCAGTCAACAGGGCAGCTCCTACAATGAGCAGTTCTTC	CASSQQGSSYNEQFF
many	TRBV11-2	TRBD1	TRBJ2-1	TGTGCCAGCAGCTTAGATACCGACAGGGCTAGGTTCTTC	CASSLDTDRARFF
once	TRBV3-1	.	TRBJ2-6	TGTGCCACCGGACAGCCTCGCTCTGGGGCCAACGTCCTGACTTTC	CATGQPRSGANVLTF
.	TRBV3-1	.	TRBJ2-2	TGTGCCAGCAGCCCGTTGGGGGGCCGGTCCACCGGGGAGCTGTTTTTT	CASSPLGGRSTGELFF
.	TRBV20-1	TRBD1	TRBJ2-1	TGCAGTGCTGAGGGACAGGGGGCAGGGACTAGTGACTACAATGAGCAGTTCTTC	CSAEGQGAGTSDYNEQFF
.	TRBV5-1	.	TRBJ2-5	TGCGCCAGCAGCTTGGTTGTCGGGGGGCGAGAGACCCAGTACTTC	CASSLVVGGRETQYF
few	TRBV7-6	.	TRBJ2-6	TGTGCCAGCAGCTTAGGAGTCAGGGGGAGGTCTGGGGCCAACGTCCTGACTTTC	CASSLGVRGRSGANVLTF
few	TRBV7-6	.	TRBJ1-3	TGTGCCAGCAGCTTAGCGCGGGGGAGAAACACCATATATTTT	CASSLARGRNTIYF
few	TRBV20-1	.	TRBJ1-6	TGCAGTGCTAGACTCCTACCGGGGGCGCCCACTAGTTCACCCCTCCACTTT	CSARLLPGAPTSSPLHF
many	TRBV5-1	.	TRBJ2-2	TGCGCCAGCAGCTTGGGGGCCACCGGGGAGCTGTTTTTT	CASSLGATGELFF
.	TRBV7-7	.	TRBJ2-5	TGTGCCAGCAGCTTCAAGTCCGGGGAGACCCAGTACTTC	CASSFKSGETQYF
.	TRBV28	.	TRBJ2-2	TGTGCCAGCTTTTACGCCGGGGCGTCGAACACCGGGGAGCTGTTTTTT	CASFYAGASNTGELFF
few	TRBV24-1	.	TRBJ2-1	TGTGCCACCAGTGATTTGTCGGGGGACAATGAGCAGTTCTTC	CATSDLSGDNEQFF
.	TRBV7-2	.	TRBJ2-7	TGTGCCAGCAGCTTGAGCTTGACGGGAGTAGGCGAGCAGTACTTC	CASSLSLTGVGEQYF
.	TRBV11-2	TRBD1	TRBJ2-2	TGTGCCAGCAGCTTAGTTCCCTCACAGGGGGCGACCGGGGAGCTGTTTTTT	CASSLVPSQGATGELFF
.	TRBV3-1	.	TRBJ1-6	TGTGCCAGCAGCCTTCCCGGTAATTCACCCCTCCACTTT	CASSLPGNSPLHF
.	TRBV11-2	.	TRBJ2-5	TGTGCCAGCTTATTAACTGAGAGGGCGACCCAGTACTTC	CASLLTERATQYF
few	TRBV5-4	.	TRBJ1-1	TGTGCCAGCACCTCCCCGCGGGGAGAAAAAGCTTTCTTT	CASTSPRGEKAFF
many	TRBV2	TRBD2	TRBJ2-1	TGTGCCAGCAGTGAAGCGCTAGCGGGAAACAATGAGCAGTTCTTC	CASSEALAGNNEQFF
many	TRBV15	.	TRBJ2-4	TGTGCCACCAGCAGAGACGGGCGGAAAAACATTCAGTACTTC	CATSRDGRKNIQYF
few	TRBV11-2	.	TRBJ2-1	TGTGCCAGCAGCGCCCGGACAAGTGTTGGCAATGAGCAGTTCTTC	CASSARTSVGNEQFF
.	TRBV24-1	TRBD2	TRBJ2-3	TGTGCCACCAGTGACCCGGGACTAGCGGGAGAGACAGATACGCAGTATTTT	CATSDPGLAGETDTQYF
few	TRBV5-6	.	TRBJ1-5	TGTGCCAGCAGCTTGGGGGTAGGGACGCATCAGCCCCAGCATTTT	CASSLGVGTHQPQHF
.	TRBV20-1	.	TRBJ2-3	TGCAGTGCTGGCGGGACTGCCAGCACAGATACGCAGTATTTT	CSAGGTASTDTQYF